This TCR beta chain was sequenced in a study of CD8 T cells in Susac syndrome. This clonotype was seen only once. The germline CDR1 and CDR2 sequences are SEHNR and FQNEAQ (reference sequence). The CDR3 covers 13 residues. Deletions cut 2 bases from V and 6 bases from J, with 8 bases between. The RNA input was roughly 0.45 to 1 ug, and it was reverse transcribed with random hexamers. Amplification of TCR beta CDR3 by immunoSEQ multiplex PCR spanned 54 Vbeta and 13 Jbeta. MiXCR, applied by TCRdb to the immunoSEQ multiplex PCR reads, yields one record per CDR3 protein. The sample carries about 120,000 distinct CDR3 sequences, around 90% recorded once.

The TCR sequence derives from a human donor in good health. This chain links TRBV7-9 with TRBJ2-1; D remains unclear. Sequenced sample: CD4+ T cells from PBMCs. CDR3 region: CASSLRDLNEQFF. CDR3 DNA: TGTGCCAGCAGCTTAAGAGATCTCAATGAGCAGTTCTTC. Filled out from reference TRBV7-9 and TRBJ2-1, the complete variable domain reads DTGVSQNPRHKITKRGQNVTFRCDPISEHNRLYWYRQTLGQGPEFLTYFQNEAQLEKSRLLSDRFSAERPKGSFSTLEIQRTEQGDSAMYLCASSLRDLNEQFFGPGTRLTVL.